This T cell receptor beta chain was captured by sequencing in a study of beta chain features in type 1 diabetes. Study-level background: Healthy donors and patients showed comparable age, gender and cell yields. The study's findings and limits: Equally in patients and controls, shorter templates might have been favored by PCR.

This clone has just a few counts. Its target is unknown. The ends were cut back, 4 bases at V and 0 bases at J, with 7 bases in the middle. This CDR3 has 15 residues. Germline-derived CDR1 and CDR2 are SEHNR and FQNEAQ (reference sequence). Sampling consisted of one heparinised blood draw per donor, averaging approximately 120 mL. cDNA synthesis used the whole RNA isolate, giving expressed TCRB sequences. Assay used: immunoSEQ multiplex PCR; TCRdb lists only in-frame clones, some missing. Seen here are 350,000 to 450,000 clones, about 15% observed once, and the top ten hold approximately 0.019%. Sequenced: naive CD4+ T cells from blood. The rearrangement uses TRBV7-9 and TRBJ2-6; D is unresolved. The sequence derives from a woman between 18 and 30 years old in good health. The CDR3 protein is CASSSRNSGANVLTF. In DNA, the CDR3 is TGTGCCAGCAGCTCTAGAAACTCTGGGGCCAACGTCCTGACTTTC.